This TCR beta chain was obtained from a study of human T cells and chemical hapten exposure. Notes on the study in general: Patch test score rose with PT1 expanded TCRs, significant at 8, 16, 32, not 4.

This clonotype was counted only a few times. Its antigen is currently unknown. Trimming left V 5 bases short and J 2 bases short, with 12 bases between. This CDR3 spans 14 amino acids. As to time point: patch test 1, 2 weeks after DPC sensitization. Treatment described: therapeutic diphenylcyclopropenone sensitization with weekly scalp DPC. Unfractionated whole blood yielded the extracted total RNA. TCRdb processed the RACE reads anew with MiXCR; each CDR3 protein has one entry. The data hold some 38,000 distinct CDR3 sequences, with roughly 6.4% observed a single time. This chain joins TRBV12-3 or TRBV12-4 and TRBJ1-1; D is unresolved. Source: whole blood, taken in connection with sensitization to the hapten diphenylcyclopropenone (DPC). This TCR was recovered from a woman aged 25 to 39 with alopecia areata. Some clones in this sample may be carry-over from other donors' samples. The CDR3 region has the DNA TGTGCCAGCAGTCCTTCGACGGGAAACACTGAAGCTTTCTTT. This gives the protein CASSPSTGNTEAFF.